This T cell receptor beta chain was recovered during a study of OX40 agonist ivuxolimab in advanced cancers. Study details: Treatment of patients was with ivuxolimab, an agonistic anti-OX40 (CD134) antibody. Dose-escalation patients were diagnosed with hepatocellular carcinoma, melanoma, renal cell cancer or head and neck cancer. Three dose-escalation patients had partial responses: one with hepatocellular carcinoma and two with cutaneous melanoma.

With respect to this clone: Its cognate antigen is unknown.

The data were produced by immunoSEQ multiplex PCR, yet TCRdb's version contains in-frame clones alone and is incomplete. This sample has around 35,000 clones, with 70% to 80% found just once. Points from the study as a whole: Also present in some nonresponders was a low level of normalized T-cell clonal expansion.

V lost 2 bases and J lost 4; bases outside the gene matches: 7. There are 16 residues in the CDR3. The germline V gene encodes CDR1 SGHRS and CDR2 YFSETQ. The material was CD4+ or CD8+ T cells sorted from blood, obtained in a trial of the OX40 agonist ivuxolimab. The chain employs TRBV5-1 and TRBJ1-3; 9 bases map to TRBD1. This TCR derives from an adult with an advanced solid tumor such as melanoma, head and neck, liver or kidney cancer. The CDR3 sequence: CASSFSGTGIGNTIYF. The CDR3 bases are TGCGCCAGCAGCTTTTCCGGGACAGGGATCGGAAACACCATATATTTT.